The source of this TCR beta chain is a study of cytomegalovirus exposure and HLA in healthy donors. Study results and caveats: The Asian-associated ancestry cluster reportedly had fewer N-insertions than the 666-donor mean in a later analysis.

This CDR3 has 15 residues. Trimming took 5 bases from V and 6 from J; bases not matched to a gene: 5. The V gene's germline CDR1 is SGHTA and CDR2 FQGTGA. Whereas donors were nominally healthy upon sampling, unrecorded immune exposures were probable. PCR was performed using 60 Vbeta and 13 Jbeta primers. The table came from immunoSEQ multiplex PCR; TCRdb's copy has only in-frame clones and leaves some out. The table records under 150,000 clones, 60% to 85% of them present only once. This clone was counted once. Its matching antigen is unknown. The sequence came from a male donor in good health and CMV-seronegative. The rearrangement uses TRBV7-3 and TRBJ2-1; the match to TRBD2 covers 12 bases. Material: PBMCs. In DNA, the CDR3 is TGTGCCAGCAGCCCGACTAGCGGGAGTTTCAATGAGCAGTTCTTC. It encodes CASSPTSGSFNEQFF.